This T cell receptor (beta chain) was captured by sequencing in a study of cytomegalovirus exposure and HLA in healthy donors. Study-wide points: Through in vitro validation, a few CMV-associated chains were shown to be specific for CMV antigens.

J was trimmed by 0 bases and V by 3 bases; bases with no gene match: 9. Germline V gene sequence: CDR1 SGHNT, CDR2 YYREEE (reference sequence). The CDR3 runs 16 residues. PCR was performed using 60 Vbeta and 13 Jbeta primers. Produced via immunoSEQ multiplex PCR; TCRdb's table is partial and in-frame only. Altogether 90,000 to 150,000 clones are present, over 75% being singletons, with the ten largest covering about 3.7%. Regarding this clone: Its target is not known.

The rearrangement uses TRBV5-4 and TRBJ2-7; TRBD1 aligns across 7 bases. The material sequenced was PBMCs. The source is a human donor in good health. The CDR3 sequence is CASSSRTGESSYEQYF. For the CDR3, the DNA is TGTGCCAGCAGCTCACGAACAGGGGAGAGCTCCTACGAGCAGTACTTC. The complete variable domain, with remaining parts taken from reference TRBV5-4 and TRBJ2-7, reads ETGVTQSPTHLIKTRGQQVTLRCSSQSGHNTVSWYQQALGQGPQFIFQYYREEENGRGNFPPRFSGLQFPNYSSELNVNALELDDSALYLCASSSRTGESSYEQYFGPGTRLTVT.